This T cell receptor beta chain was captured in a study of blood T cell repertoires in COVID-19. Participant ages covered roughly 18 to 90 years across 24 US areas. The table came from immunoSEQ multiplex PCR; TCRdb's copy has only in-frame clones and leaves some out. The sample has approximately 500,000 clones, roughly 90% seen once. The CDR3 is 15 residues long. In germline, CDR1 is SGHRS, CDR2 YFSETQ. V was pared by 6 bases and J by 4 bases, with 8 bases of the junction left unmatched. A single count supports this clone. The sample comprised PBMCs or T cells enriched from blood (not recorded which). The receptor comes from a middle-aged woman who had recovered from COVID-19. The chain links TRBV5-1 to TRBJ2-2, with TRBD1 identical over 8 bases. The CDR3 nucleotides are TGCGCCAGCACCCCAGGGGGCGCGGGCACCGGGGAGCTGTTTTTT. It encodes CASTPGGAGTGELFF.